The 2 T cell receptor beta chains presented below share a single source sample, sequenced in a study of T-cell reconstitution after alpha-beta-depleted transplantation in children. Researchers prepared the TCRbeta library using unique molecular identifiers, the study reports. Each CDR3 protein gets one entry after TCRdb re-called the PCR reads with MiXCR. This sample has some 830,000 distinct CDR3 sequences, with approximately 15% found just once. Sequences were derived from PBMCs, mostly from graft donor cells, sampled 360 days after TCRalphabeta/CD19-depleted stem cell transplant. The origin of the receptors is a male patient younger than 18 who had a stem cell transplant for acute lymphoblastic leukemia, so the T cells may come from the graft donor.

This clonotype has at least ten counts. V gene TRBV6-5 combines with J gene TRBJ2-1; D is perhaps TRBD2 (7 bases). This CDR3 is built from 14 residues. Looked up from germline, CDR1 is MNHEY and CDR2 is SVGAGI. The germline V and J ends were trimmed by 8 bases and 8 bases, with 19 bases remaining between them. The CDR3 DNA sequence: TGTGCCAGCCTTCCACAGGGACTAAGGGATGAGCAGTTCTTC. Its translation is CASLPQGLRDEQFF.

This clonotype came up a few times. V is TRBV2 and J is TRBJ1-2; unclear D gene. Germline CDR1 is SNHLY and CDR2 is FYNNEI. The CDR3 is 12 amino acids. V was clipped by 7 bases and J by 6 bases, with 12 bases between them. The CDR3 DNA reads as TGTGCCAGCAAGGGCCGGAGGGATGGCTACACCTTC. It is translated as CASKGRRDGYTF. Filled out from reference TRBV2 and TRBJ1-2, the complete variable domain reads EPEVTQTPSHQVTQMGQEVILRCVPISNHLYFYWYRQILGQKVEFLVSFYNNEISEKSEIFDDQFSVERPDGSNFTLKIRSTKLEDSAMYFCASKGRRDGYTFGSGTRLTVV.